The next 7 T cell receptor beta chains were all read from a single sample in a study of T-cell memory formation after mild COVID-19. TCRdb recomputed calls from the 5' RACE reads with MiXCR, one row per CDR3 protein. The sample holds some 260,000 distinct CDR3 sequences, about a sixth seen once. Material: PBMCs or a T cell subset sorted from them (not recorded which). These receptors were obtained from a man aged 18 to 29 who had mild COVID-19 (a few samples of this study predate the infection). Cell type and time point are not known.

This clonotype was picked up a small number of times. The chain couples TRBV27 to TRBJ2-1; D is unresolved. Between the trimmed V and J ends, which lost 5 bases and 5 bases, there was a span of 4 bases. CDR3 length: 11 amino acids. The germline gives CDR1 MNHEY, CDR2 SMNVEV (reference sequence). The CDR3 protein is CASSTHNEQFF. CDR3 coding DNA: TGTGCCAGCAGTACCCACAATGAGCAGTTCTTC.

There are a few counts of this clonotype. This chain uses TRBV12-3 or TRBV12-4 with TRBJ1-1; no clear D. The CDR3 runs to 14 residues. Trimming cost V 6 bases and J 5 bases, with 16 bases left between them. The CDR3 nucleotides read TGTGCCAGCAGGGCAAGGGAGAGGAGGACTGAAGCTTTCTTT. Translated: CASRARERRTEAFF.

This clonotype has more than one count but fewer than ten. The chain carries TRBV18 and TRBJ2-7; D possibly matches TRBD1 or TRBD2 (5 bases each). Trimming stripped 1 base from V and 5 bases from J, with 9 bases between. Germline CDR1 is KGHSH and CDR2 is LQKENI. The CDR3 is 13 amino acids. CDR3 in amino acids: CASSPQRGDEQYF. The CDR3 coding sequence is TGTGCCAGCTCACCACAAAGGGGAGACGAGCAGTACTTC.

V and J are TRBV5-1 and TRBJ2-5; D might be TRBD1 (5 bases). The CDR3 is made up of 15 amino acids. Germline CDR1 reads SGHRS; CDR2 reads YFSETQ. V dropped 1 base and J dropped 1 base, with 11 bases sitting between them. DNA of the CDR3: TGCGCCAGCAGCTTGTCTCACAGGCTCCAAGAGACCCAGTACTTC. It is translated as CASSLSHRLQETQYF.

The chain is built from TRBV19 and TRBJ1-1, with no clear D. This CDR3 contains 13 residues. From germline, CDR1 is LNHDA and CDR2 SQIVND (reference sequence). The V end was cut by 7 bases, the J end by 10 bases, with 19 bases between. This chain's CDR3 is CASTKRSPGAAFF. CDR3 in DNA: TGTGCCAGTACCAAGCGGTCCCCGGGCGCAGCTTTCTTT. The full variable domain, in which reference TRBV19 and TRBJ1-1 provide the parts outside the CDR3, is DGGITQSPKYLFRKEGQNVTLSCEQNLNHDAMYWYRQDPGQGLRLIYYSQIVNDFQKGDIAEGYSVSREKKESFPLTVTSAQKNPTAFYLCASTKRSPGAAFFGQGTRLTVV.

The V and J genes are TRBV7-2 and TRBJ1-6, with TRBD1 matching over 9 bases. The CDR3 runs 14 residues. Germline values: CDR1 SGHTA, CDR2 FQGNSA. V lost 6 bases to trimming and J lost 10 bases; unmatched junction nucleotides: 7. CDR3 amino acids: CASSLQGAESPLHF. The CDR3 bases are TGTGCCAGCAGTCTACAGGGGGCTGAATCACCCCTCCACTTT.

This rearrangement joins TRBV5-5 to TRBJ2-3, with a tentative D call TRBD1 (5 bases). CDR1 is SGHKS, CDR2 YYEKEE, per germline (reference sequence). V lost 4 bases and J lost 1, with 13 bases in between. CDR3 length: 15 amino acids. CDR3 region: CASSPDQGRTDTQYF. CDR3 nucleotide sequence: TGTGCCAGCAGCCCAGACCAGGGCCGCACAGATACGCAGTATTTT.